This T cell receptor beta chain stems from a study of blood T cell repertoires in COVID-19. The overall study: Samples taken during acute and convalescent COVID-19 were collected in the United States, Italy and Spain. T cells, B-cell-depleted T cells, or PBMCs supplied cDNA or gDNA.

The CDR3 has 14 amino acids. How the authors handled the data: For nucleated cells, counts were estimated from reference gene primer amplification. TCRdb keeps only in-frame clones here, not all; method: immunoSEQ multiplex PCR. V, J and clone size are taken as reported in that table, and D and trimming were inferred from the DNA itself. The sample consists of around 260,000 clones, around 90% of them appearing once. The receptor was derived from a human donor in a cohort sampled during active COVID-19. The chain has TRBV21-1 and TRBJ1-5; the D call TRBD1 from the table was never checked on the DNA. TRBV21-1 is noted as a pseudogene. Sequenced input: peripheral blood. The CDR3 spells CASSPPPDSPAQHF. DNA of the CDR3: TGTGCCAGCAGCCCCCCCCCGGACAGCCCGGCCCAGCATTTT.